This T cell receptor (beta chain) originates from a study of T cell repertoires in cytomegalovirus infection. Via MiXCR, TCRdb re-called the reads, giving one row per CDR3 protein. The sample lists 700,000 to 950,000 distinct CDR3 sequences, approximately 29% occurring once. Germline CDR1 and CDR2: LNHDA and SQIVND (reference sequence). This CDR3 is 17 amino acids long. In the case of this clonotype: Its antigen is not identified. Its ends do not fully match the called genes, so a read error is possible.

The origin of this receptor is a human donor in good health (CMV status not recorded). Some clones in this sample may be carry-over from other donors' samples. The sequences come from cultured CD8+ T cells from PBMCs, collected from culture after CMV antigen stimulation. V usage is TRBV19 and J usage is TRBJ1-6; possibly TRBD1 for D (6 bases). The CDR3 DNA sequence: TGTGCCAGTAGTGAGGGGGTTTTACCGGTCGGTAATTCATCCCTCCACTTT. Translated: CASSEGVLPVGNSSLHF.